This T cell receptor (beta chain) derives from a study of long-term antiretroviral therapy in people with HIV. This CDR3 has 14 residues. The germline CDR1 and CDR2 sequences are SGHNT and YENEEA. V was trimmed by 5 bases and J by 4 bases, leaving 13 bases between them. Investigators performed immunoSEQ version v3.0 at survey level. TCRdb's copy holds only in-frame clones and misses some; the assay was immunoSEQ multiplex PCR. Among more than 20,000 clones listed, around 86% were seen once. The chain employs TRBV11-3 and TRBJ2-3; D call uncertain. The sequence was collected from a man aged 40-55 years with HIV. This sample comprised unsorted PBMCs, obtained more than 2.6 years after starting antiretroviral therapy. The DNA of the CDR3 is TGTGCCAGCAGCCCGAACCGTAAACCAGATACGCAGTATTTT. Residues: CASSPNRKPDTQYF.